This T cell receptor (beta chain) was found in a study of radiotherapy plus CTLA-4 blockade in lung cancer (dated by TCRdb to 2017 to 2018). Context from the whole study: Among the enrolled patients, about 19% had an objective response, and 25% to 35% reached disease control. What the authors observed across the whole study: After treatment with radiotherapy and ipilimumab, TCR clones that originated in tumors expanded in peripheral blood. Early dynamic changes in blood T cell clones, together with increased serum interferon-beta after radiation, were reported as the strongest predictors of response.

Focal radiation therapy combined with CTLA-4 blockade (ipilimumab) was tested in patients with chemo-refractory metastatic non-small-cell lung cancer. In regard to this clone: Its antigen target is currently unknown. The input lacks base qualities; no much larger clone sits a single base away.

For this chain, trimming is 5 bases at the V end and 4 bases at the J end, and the number of junction bases without a gene match is 7. Measured from the cysteine to the phenylalanine, the CDR3 is 15 residues long. Only the CDR3 part of the read is kept: 45 bases, read in frame from the first base. CDR1 and CDR2 (SGHRS, YFSETQ) derive from the germline V gene. The library was obtained by the immunoSEQ multiplex PCR assay. TCRdb took this table from immuneACCESS and kept in-frame rearrangements with V and J called. Such tables lack part of the clones; where checked against another copy, unresolved V genes explain under half of the gap, and the rest is unexplained. The sample has tens of thousands of clones on record, roughly 76% of them singletons. Of the sample, 2.9% falls within the top ten clones.

This TCR was sampled from a human donor with non-small cell lung cancer who had a complete response to radiotherapy plus ipilimumab. This chain joins TRBV5-1 to TRBJ2-5; 11 bases in the middle match TRBD2. This material consisted of peripheral blood, taken from a patient treated with radiotherapy plus ipilimumab. The DNA is as follows: TGCGCCAGCAGTTGGGGTGGACTAGCGGGAGAGACCCAGTACTTC. This is translated as CASSWGGLAGETQYF.